This TCR beta chain was captured by sequencing in a study of CD8+ T cells in alopecia areata. Germline V gene data show CDR1 as SGHVS and CDR2 as FNYEAQ. The CDR3 runs 16 residues. Trimming took off 5 bases at V and 5 bases at J, with 21 bases between the two ends. cDNA reverse transcribed from extracted RNA served as the sequencing template. TCRdb keeps only in-frame clones here, not all; method: immunoSEQ multiplex PCR. This sample has hundreds of thousands of clones; about three fifths occur once, and the top ten carry under 0.5%. The sequence was obtained from a human donor with alopecia areata. The material was CD4+ T cells sorted from blood, obtained at week 0. The chain recombines TRBV7-6 with TRBJ2-5; the D gene could be TRBD1 or TRBD2 (5 bases each). The CDR3: CASSPMGPLPQETQYF. The CDR3 DNA is TGTGCCAGCAGCCCCATGGGACCCCTGCCTCAGGAGACCCAGTACTTC.